The 20 T cell receptor beta chains reported below all come from one sample, sequenced in a study of T cell changes during pregnancy in multiple sclerosis. Produced via immunoSEQ multiplex PCR; TCRdb's table is partial and in-frame only. The repertoire holds some 40,000 clones, about nine tenths seen once, with roughly 0.45% in the top ten. The sequencing used CD4+ T cells from peripheral blood mononuclear cells, collected in the third trimester of pregnancy. The receptors shown here come from a female donor in good health, enrolled as a control in a pregnancy study.

This chain links TRBV4-1 with TRBJ1-2; possible D gene TRBD1, 6 bases. Germline V gene lookup returns CDR1 MGHRA and CDR2 YSYEKL. Deletions cut 2 bases from V and 3 bases from J, with 16 bases between. This CDR3 has 16 amino acids. For the CDR3, the DNA is TGCGCCAGCAGCCAACCTCGGACAGCCGGGGACTATGGCTACACCTTC. Protein product: CASSQPRTAGDYGYTF.

V gene TRBV28 combines with J gene TRBJ2-5; the D gene is possibly TRBD2 (6 bases). From germline, CDR1 is MDHEN and CDR2 SYDVKM. V gave up 3 bases and J gave up 2 bases, with 13 bases separating them. CDR3 length: 15 amino acids. CDR3 sequence: CASSLGGRLQETQYF. The CDR3, as DNA: TGTGCCAGCAGTTTGGGGGGACGTTTACAAGAGACCCAGTACTTC.

J is TRBJ1-4 and V is TRBV6-5; no clear D. Trimming removed 5 bases at V and 10 bases at J, with 14 bases between. Germline lookup yields CDR1 MNHEY and CDR2 SVGAGI. The CDR3 has 13 residues. CDR3 residues: CASSRRAVGKLFF. The CDR3 DNA reads as TGTGCCAGCAGTCGGCGGGCGGTCGGAAAACTGTTTTTT.

This chain uses TRBV7-9 with TRBJ2-2; D not resolved. CDR3 length: 12 amino acids. The ends were cut back, 4 bases at V and 6 bases at J, with 6 bases in the middle. From germline, CDR1 is SEHNR and CDR2 FQNEAQ (reference sequence). CDR3 residues: CASSSWPGELFF. The DNA of the CDR3 is TGTGCCAGCAGCTCCTGGCCCGGGGAGCTGTTTTTT.

The chain carries TRBV7-8 and TRBJ2-1; the match to TRBD2 covers 7 bases. CDR3 length: 12 amino acids. CDR1 and CDR2 from the germline V gene are SGHVS and FQNEAQ. J was trimmed by 8 bases and V by 7 bases; bases with no gene match: 5. The CDR3 here is CASTRGGHEQFF. The CDR3 coding sequence is TGTGCCAGCACCCGCGGGGGTCATGAGCAGTTCTTC.

The rearrangement uses TRBV15 and TRBJ2-3; the match to TRBD2 covers 9 bases. CDR1 is LNHNV and CDR2 is YYDKDF in the germline V gene (reference sequence). This CDR3 is built from 13 residues. V lost 8 bases and J lost 2; bases outside the gene matches: 2. The CDR3 sequence is CATASGATDTQYF. CDR3 DNA sequence: TGTGCCACCGCTAGCGGGGCCACAGATACGCAGTATTTT. Based on the CDR3 plus reference TRBV15 and TRBJ2-3, the full variable domain is DAMVIQNPRYQVTQFGKPVTLSCSQTLNHNVMYWYQQKSSQAPKLLFHYYDKDFNNEADTPDNFQSRRPNTSFCFLDIRSPGLGDTAMYLCATASGATDTQYFGPGTRLTVL.

V and J are TRBV4-1 and TRBJ2-7; 11 bases line up with TRBD2. Per germline, CDR1 MGHRA and CDR2 YSYEKL. CDR3 length: 18 amino acids. V trimming: 1 base; J trimming: 1 base; junction bases outside the gene matches: 9. The CDR3 DNA reads as TGCGCCAGCAGCCAAGTCGATAGCGGGAGGGCCGGGTCCTACGAGCAGTACTTC. Protein: CASSQVDSGRAGSYEQYF.

This chain joins TRBV5-1 and TRBJ2-1; 9 bases map to TRBD2. CDR1 and CDR2 from the germline V gene are SGHRS and YFSETQ. V was clipped by 5 bases and J by 7 bases; unmatched bases: 10. This CDR3 has 15 residues. The CDR3: CASSPLAGSINEQFF. The CDR3 DNA reads TGCGCCAGCAGTCCGCTAGCGGGGAGCATTAATGAGCAGTTCTTC.

V is TRBV19 and J is TRBJ2-1, with 9 bases lining up with TRBD2. CDR1 and CDR2 (germline): LNHDA, SQIVND (reference sequence). Trimming cost V 4 bases and J 0 bases; bases outside gene matches: 1. This CDR3 has 15 amino acids. The CDR3 DNA reads TGTGCCAGTAGTAGCGGGGGGGCCTCCTACAATGAGCAGTTCTTC. Its protein is CASSSGGASYNEQFF.

J is TRBJ2-5 and V is TRBV19; D perhaps matches TRBD2 (5 bases). CDR3 size: 13 residues. Germline V gene data show CDR1 as LNHDA and CDR2 as SQIVND (reference sequence). Trimming pared 4 bases from V and 1 base from J, leaving 7 bases between. CDR3 sequence reads: CASSRTSQETQYF. CDR3 nucleotide sequence: TGTGCCAGTAGTAGAACTAGCCAAGAGACCCAGTACTTC. The variable domain in full, with the rest retrieved from reference TRBV19 and TRBJ2-5, is DGGITQSPKYLFRKEGQNVTLSCEQNLNHDAMYWYRQDPGQGLRLIYYSQIVNDFQKGDIAEGYSVSREKKESFPLTVTSAQKNPTAFYLCASSRTSQETQYFGPGTRLLVL.

The DNA of the CDR3 is TGTGCCAGTAGTAGGAGCAGTACGAACACCGGGGAGCTGTTTTTT. Its protein product is CASSRSSTNTGELFF. This chain links TRBV19 with TRBJ2-2; D is undetermined. Germline V lookup: CDR1 LNHDA, CDR2 SQIVND (reference sequence). V was shortened by 4 bases and J by 0 bases, with 9 bases between the two germline ends. The CDR3 is 15 amino acids.

Only one count was recorded for this clone. The chain has TRBV30 and TRBJ2-5; D may be TRBD1 (6 bases). V was clipped by 2 bases and J by 0 bases, with 7 bases between them. This CDR3 is built from 13 residues. Per germline, CDR1 GTSNPN and CDR2 SVGIG (reference sequence). CDR3 coding DNA: TGTGCCTGGAGTCAGGGGTACCAAGAGACCCAGTACTTC. This encodes CAWSQGYQETQYF.

J is TRBJ2-3 and V is TRBV2, with a possible D match to TRBD1 (6 bases). CDR3 length equals 15 residues. Germline lookup yields CDR1 SNHLY and CDR2 FYNNEI. Trimming shortened V by 6 bases and J by 0 bases, and 13 bases separated the two germline ends. The CDR3 DNA reads TGTGCCAGCAGGCCAGGGGCTTCTAGCACAGATACGCAGTATTTT. This codes for CASRPGASSTDTQYF.

The genes are TRBV19 and TRBJ1-5; 9 nucleotides align to TRBD1. The V gene's germline CDR1 is LNHDA and CDR2 SQIVND (reference sequence). The length of the CDR3 is 15 residues. The ends lost 2 bases at V and 6 bases at J; junction bases unmatched: 5. In nucleotides, the CDR3 is TGTGCCAGTAGTATAACTCGGACAGGGGTTCAGCCCCAGCATTTT. It specifies CASSITRTGVQPQHF. Complete variable domain (other parts from reference TRBV19 and TRBJ1-5): DGGITQSPKYLFRKEGQNVTLSCEQNLNHDAMYWYRQDPGQGLRLIYYSQIVNDFQKGDIAEGYSVSREKKESFPLTVTSAQKNPTAFYLCASSITRTGVQPQHFGDGTRLSIL.

The rearrangement links TRBV2 to TRBJ2-5; possible D gene TRBD2, 5 bases. Germline V CDR1 and CDR2: SNHLY, FYNNEI. V lost 8 bases and J lost 5, with 12 bases in between. This CDR3 is 12 amino acids long. Written as DNA, the CDR3 is TGTGCCAGCTGTAACGGGGTGGAGACCCAGTACTTC. The encoded protein is CASCNGVETQYF. Using reference TRBV2 and TRBJ2-5 for the parts outside the CDR3, the full variable domain is EPEVTQTPSHQVTQMGQEVILRCVPISNHLYFYWYRQILGQKVEFLVSFYNNEISEKSEIFDDQFSVERPDGSNFTLKIRSTKLEDSAMYFCASCNGVETQYFGPGTRLLVL.

The rearrangement joins TRBV7-3 to TRBJ2-3; TRBD1 might be the D (6 bases). Germline values: CDR1 SGHTA, CDR2 FQGTGA. With 5 bases removed from V and 3 bases from J, the gap between germline ends came to 15 bases. This CDR3 comprises 15 residues. The CDR3: CASSLGQFTTDTQYF. The CDR3 DNA sequence: TGTGCCAGCAGCCTCGGACAGTTTACGACAGATACGCAGTATTTT.

V gene TRBV28 combines with J gene TRBJ2-7, with D unresolved. In germline, CDR1 is MDHEN, CDR2 SYDVKM. V was trimmed by 7 bases and J by 2 bases, leaving 12 bases between them. The CDR3 contains 13 residues. The CDR3 sequence is CASKTVNPYEQYF. For the CDR3, the DNA is TGTGCCAGCAAAACGGTGAACCCCTACGAGCAGTACTTC.

V and J are TRBV19 and TRBJ2-6; D may be TRBD1 (6 bases). Trimming removed 7 bases at V and 5 bases at J, with 12 bases between. The CDR3 runs to 14 residues. Germline CDR1 reads LNHDA; CDR2 reads SQIVND (reference sequence). CDR3 nucleotides: TGTGCCAGTATATACAGGGAGTGGGCCAACGTCCTGACTTTC. Protein sequence: CASIYREWANVLTF.

This clone is a singleton in its sample. V is TRBV18 and J is TRBJ1-5; no reliable D call. The V end was cut by 4 bases, the J end by 7 bases, with 11 bases between. Germline CDR1 reads KGHSH; CDR2 reads LQKENI. The CDR3 contains 13 residues. The CDR3 sequence is CASSQGTGQPQHF. As DNA, the CDR3 is TGTGCCAGCTCACAGGGTACGGGACAGCCCCAGCATTTT.

The chain combines TRBV7-9 with TRBJ1-1, with a tentative D call TRBD1 (6 bases). Germline-derived CDR1 and CDR2 are SEHNR and FQNEAQ (reference sequence). The V and J ends lost 5 bases and 1 base respectively, with 8 bases between them. The length of the CDR3 is 13 residues. The CDR3 protein is CASSATGNTEAFF. The DNA of the CDR3 is TGTGCCAGCAGCGCGACAGGGAACACTGAAGCTTTCTTT.